Shown below are 16 T cell receptor beta chains from a single sample sequenced in a study of T cell repertoires in cytomegalovirus infection (dated by TCRdb to about 2019). Sequencing instrument: Illumina HiSeq 1500. TCRdb ran its own pipeline on the public reads, namely fastp trimming at Q25 and MiXCR clone calling, and kept in-frame beta chains. Identical CDR3 protein sequences are pooled into one entry, listed with their most common genes and DNA. This sample is represented by some 300,000 distinct CDR3 sequences; around 10% of them were singletons. Around 2.5% of the sample comes from the top ten. The sample was PBMCs. Receptors were obtained from a human donor in good health (CMV status not recorded). Some clones in this sample may be carry-over from other donors' samples.

This clonotype was seen at least ten times. V is TRBV6-6 and J is TRBJ2-6, with D perhaps given as TRBD1 or TRBD2 (5 bases each). The CDR3 has 18 amino acids. The V gene's germline CDR1 is MNHNY and CDR2 SVGAGI (reference sequence). Deletions cut 6 bases from V and 4 bases from J, with 22 bases between. This chain's CDR3 is CASRKGAVGDSGANVLTF. The CDR3 coding sequence is TGTGCCAGCAGGAAAGGGGCAGTCGGGGATTCAGGGGCCAACGTCCTGACTTTC.

The chain recombines TRBV9 with TRBJ1-1, with D unclear. Germline V lookup: CDR1 SGDLS, CDR2 YYNGEE. The CDR3 contains 16 residues. Trimming pared 3 bases from V and 1 base from J, leaving 16 bases between. In DNA form, the CDR3 reads TGTGCCAGCAGCGCTCCTATTGACGGCGGGAACACTGAAGCTTTCTTT. It encodes CASSAPIDGGNTEAFF.

This clonotype was counted many times. CDR3 DNA: TGTGCCAGCAGTTTGGTTCTCACGGGCCTCGGCACAGATACGCAGTATTTT. Its protein is CASSLVLTGLGTDTQYF. V gene TRBV28 combines with J gene TRBJ2-3; D is unresolved. This CDR3 comprises 17 residues. CDR1 and CDR2 from the germline V gene are MDHEN and SYDVKM. The V end lost 3 bases, the J end lost 1 base, and 17 bases lay between the germline ends.

A remark on this clonotype: A much larger clone is a single base away; this may be a read error. The CDR3: CASSLYTGGITAELFF. CDR3 DNA: TGTGCCAGCAGTTTGTACACAGGGGGCATCACCGCGGAGCTGTTTTTT. The chain has TRBV28 and TRBJ2-2, with 9 bases fitting TRBD1. The CDR3 totals 16 residues. The germline CDR1 and CDR2 sequences are MDHEN and SYDVKM.

This clonotype has at least ten counts. The J gene is TRBJ1-1, the V gene TRBV20-1; possible D gene TRBD1, 6 bases. Germline lookup yields CDR1 DFQATT and CDR2 SNEGSKA (reference sequence). This CDR3 is 15 amino acids long. V lost 6 bases to trimming and J lost 4 bases, with 21 bases between them. CDR3 protein: CSAPGAGALGTEAFF. CDR3 nucleotides: TGCAGTGCCCCCGGGGCGGGGGCGCTGGGCACTGAAGCTTTCTTT.

This clonotype was observed a few times. The CDR3 here is CASSLQDTQYF. CDR3 nucleotides: TGTGCCAGCAGCTTGCAGGATACGCAGTATTTT. The J gene is TRBJ2-3, the V gene TRBV7-3, with D unclear. Germline V gene sequence: CDR1 SGHTA, CDR2 FQGTGA. The length of the CDR3 is 11 residues. The V and J ends lost 3 bases and 6 bases respectively, with 4 bases between them. Full variable domain (remainder filled in from reference TRBV7-3 and TRBJ2-3): GAGVSQTPSNKVTEKGKYVELRCDPISGHTALYWYRQSLGQGPEFLIYFQGTGAADDSGLPNDRFFAVRPEGSVSTLKIQRTERGDSAVYLCASSLQDTQYFGPGTRLTVL.

This clonotype was recorded a few times. This chain links TRBV24-1 with TRBJ1-1; D remains unclear. Trimming removed 4 bases at V and 8 bases at J, with 10 bases between. CDR3 size: 12 residues. Germline V gene data show CDR1 as KGHDR and CDR2 as SFDVKD. The CDR3 nucleotides read TGTGCCACCAGTGAAGGAGAAGAGGAAGCTTTCTTT. This translates into CATSEGEEEAFF.

This clonotype was counted at least ten times. This rearrangement joins TRBV5-4 to TRBJ2-7, with a possible D match to TRBD2 (6 bases). Trimming removed 3 bases at V and 2 bases at J, with 18 bases between. The CDR3 loop spans 16 amino acids. In germline, CDR1 is SGHNT, CDR2 YYREEE (reference sequence). The DNA for the CDR3 is TGTGCCAGCAGCTCCTCCGCTTGGGAGGTTACCTACGAGCAGTACTTC. Translating it yields CASSSSAWEVTYEQYF.

The chain employs TRBV10-3 and TRBJ1-3, with 8 positions matching TRBD1. Germline trimming cut 6 bases from V and 0 bases from J; bases unmatched to any gene: 1. Germline V gene lookup returns CDR1 ENHRY and CDR2 SYGVKD. The CDR3 extends over 14 amino acids. The DNA of the CDR3 is TGTGCCATCAGCCAGGGGGCCTCTGGAAACACCATATATTTT. Translated: CAISQGASGNTIYF.

This clonotype occurred many times. This chain connects TRBV11-2 to TRBJ2-1; D remains unclear. The CDR3 contains 14 residues. With 5 bases removed from V and 5 bases from J, the gap between germline ends came to 13 bases. Germline V gives CDR1 SGHAT, CDR2 FQNNGV. CDR3 nucleotide sequence: TGTGCCAGCAGCGTGGCATATATCCACAATGAGCAGTTCTTC. Translating it yields CASSVAYIHNEQFF.

In this sample, this clonotype turned up many times. The genes are TRBV5-6 and TRBJ1-2, with D maybe TRBD1 (6 bases). The DNA end is a closer match to TRBJ2-1, so the J assignment may be wrong. This CDR3 has 12 residues. CDR1 and CDR2 (germline): SGHDT, YYEEEE. CDR3 DNA: TGTGCCAGCAGCTTGGGGCCACAGGGGCAGTTCTTC. Protein product: CASSLGPQGQFF.

Ten or more counts support this clonotype. CDR3 sequence: CASTRRTEYQETQYF. In nucleotides, the CDR3 is TGTGCCAGCACGCGCCGGACCGAGTACCAAGAGACCCAGTACTTC. This rearrangement joins TRBV6-1 to TRBJ2-5; D remains ambiguous. Germline loops: CDR1 MNHNS, CDR2 SASEGT. The CDR3 totals 15 residues. V was trimmed by 7 bases and J by 0 bases, leaving 15 bases between them.

V usage is TRBV20-1 and J usage is TRBJ1-5; D might be TRBD1 (5 bases). CDR3 size: 17 residues. V gave up 2 bases and J gave up 1 base, with 18 bases separating them. Germline CDR1 DFQATT, CDR2 SNEGSKA (reference sequence). CDR3 sequence: CSARKPGGGESNQPQHF. In nucleotides, the CDR3 is TGCAGTGCTAGAAAGCCGGGTGGAGGGGAAAGCAATCAGCCCCAGCATTTT.

This clonotype turned up a few times. The chain couples TRBV2 to TRBJ2-5; 8 nucleotides agree with TRBD1. V was clipped by 3 bases and J by 4 bases; unmatched bases: 10. This CDR3 has 16 residues. Germline CDR1 SNHLY, CDR2 FYNNEI. The CDR3 DNA sequence: TGTGCCAGCAGTGAGGGGGAGGCACAGGGGGGAGAGACCCAGTACTTC. Amino acids: CASSEGEAQGGETQYF.

This clonotype was counted many times. The chain joins TRBV28 to TRBJ2-2, with TRBD1 matching over 7 bases. The trim removed 11 bases at V and 7 bases at J, leaving 13 bases unmatched. The CDR3 consists of 14 residues. Germline lookup yields CDR1 MDHEN and CDR2 SYDVKM. The CDR3 nucleotides read TGTGCCTTTTCCACCGGGACAGATAACGGGGAGCTGTTTTTT. Its translation is CAFSTGTDNGELFF.

Ten or more counts support this clonotype. CDR3 region: CASSFGGETEAFF. The CDR3 DNA follows: TGTGCCAGCAGCTTCGGGGGTGAGACTGAAGCTTTCTTT. The genes are TRBV7-9 and TRBJ1-1, with D possibly being TRBD1 (5 bases). CDR1 is SEHNR, CDR2 FQNEAQ, per germline (reference sequence). The CDR3 consists of 13 residues. The ends were cut back, 3 bases at V and 5 bases at J, with 10 bases in the middle.